Sequencing of this T cell receptor (beta chain) was carried out in a study of control samples from healthy donors and cancer patients. This clone was found once. Germline CDR1 is ENHRY and CDR2 is SYGVKD. V dropped 5 bases and J dropped 5 bases, with 19 bases sitting between them. The CDR3 runs 16 residues. Clones were read by immunoSEQ multiplex PCR, and TCRdb kept only the in-frame ones, dropping some. The table shows about 160,000 clones, with 85% to 95% occurring only once. The V call is TRBV10-3, the J call TRBJ1-5; the D gene is possibly TRBD1 (5 bases). This clonotype was obtained from a woman aged 35 to 49 in good health. The sample comprised blood. The CDR3 reads CAISRDLDREDQPQHF. Here the CDR3 DNA reads TGTGCCATCAGTAGAGACCTAGACAGAGAAGATCAGCCCCAGCATTTT.